These 28 T cell receptor beta chains were sequenced from one sample in a study of T cell changes during pregnancy in multiple sclerosis. The method was immunoSEQ multiplex PCR; TCRdb's version includes in-frame clones alone and lacks a portion of them. The sample holds about 40,000 clones, 92% seen once. Specimen: CD8+ T cells from peripheral blood mononuclear cells, collected in the first trimester of pregnancy. The receptors shown here come from a female donor with multiple sclerosis, enrolled in a pregnancy study.

This chain joins TRBV4-2 and TRBJ1-5; D may be TRBD1 (5 bases). Germline V gene lookup returns CDR1 LGHNA and CDR2 YNFKEQ. The CDR3 extends over 16 amino acids. Trimming cost V 0 bases and J 3 bases, with 12 bases left between them. The CDR3 spells CASSQDVGRINQPQHF. For the CDR3, the DNA is TGTGCCAGCAGCCAAGATGTGGGGCGGATCAATCAGCCCCAGCATTTT.

This sequence joins TRBV5-6 and TRBJ1-4, with D uncertain. Germline CDR1 reads SGHDT; CDR2 reads YYEEEE. This CDR3 region has 14 residues. Between the trimmed V and J ends, which lost 0 bases and 1 base, there was a span of 4 bases. As DNA, the CDR3 is TGTGCCAGCAGCTTGGGCGGAACTAATGAAAAACTGTTTTTT. This codes for CASSLGGTNEKLFF.

This clone was found a few times. The V and J genes are TRBV6-5 and TRBJ1-5; D remains ambiguous. The ends were cut back, 5 bases at V and 3 bases at J, with 11 bases in the middle. CDR1 is MNHEY and CDR2 is SVGAGI in the germline V gene. The CDR3 length is 14 residues. CDR3 protein: CASSTDFYNQPQHF. The CDR3 DNA reads as TGTGCCAGCAGTACGGACTTTTACAATCAGCCCCAGCATTTT.

This clone appeared once. The V call is TRBV5-1, the J call TRBJ1-1; D gene uncertain. Germline CDR1 SGHRS, CDR2 YFSETQ. Trimming removed 1 base from V and 4 bases from J, with 8 bases in between. CDR3 length equals 13 residues. This CDR3 is CASSLTGITEAFF. The DNA for the CDR3 is TGCGCCAGCAGCTTGACGGGGATCACTGAAGCTTTCTTT.

The rearrangement uses TRBV19 and TRBJ1-1; D is unclear. The V gene's germline CDR1 is LNHDA and CDR2 SQIVND (reference sequence). Trimming pared 3 bases from V and 2 bases from J, leaving 7 bases between. The CDR3 has 13 residues. CDR3 amino acids: CASSIYRNTEAFF. For the CDR3, the DNA is TGTGCCAGTAGTATTTACAGAAACACTGAAGCTTTCTTT.

V gene TRBV29-1 combines with J gene TRBJ2-3; weak D call: TRBD2 (5 bases). With 4 bases removed from V and 0 bases from J, the gap between germline ends came to 14 bases. There are 15 residues in the CDR3. The germline V gene has CDR1 SQVTM and CDR2 ANQGSEA. CDR3 nucleotide sequence: TGCAGCGTTGGACACCCGGGAAGAAGCACAGATACGCAGTATTTT. As protein: CSVGHPGRSTDTQYF.

This chain links TRBV9 with TRBJ2-7, with a tentative D call TRBD1 (5 bases). CDR1 and CDR2 (germline): SGDLS, YYNGEE. The CDR3 has 14 amino acids. With 0 bases removed from V and 2 bases from J, the gap between germline ends came to 9 bases. CDR3 DNA: TGTGCCAGCAGCGTAGATACGGACACCTACGAGCAGTACTTC. It is translated as CASSVDTDTYEQYF.

V gene TRBV6-5 combines with J gene TRBJ2-7; the D gene is possibly TRBD2 (6 bases). The germline CDR1 and CDR2 sequences are MNHEY and SVGAGI. This CDR3 comprises 14 residues. V dropped 8 bases and J dropped 4 bases, with 18 bases sitting between them. The CDR3 spells CASSPGQGGYEQYF. The CDR3 DNA follows: TGTGCCAGCTCCCCCGGGCAGGGAGGATACGAGCAGTACTTC.

The V gene is TRBV7-6, the J gene TRBJ1-5; the D gene is possibly TRBD1 (6 bases). The CDR3 is 16 amino acids. The germline V and J ends were trimmed by 1 base and 3 bases, with 13 bases remaining between them. Germline V gene sequence: CDR1 SGHVS, CDR2 FNYEAQ. The CDR3 DNA is TGTGCCAGCAGCTTAGGGGGGGGCGGAAACAATCAGCCCCAGCATTTT. Translating gives CASSLGGGGNNQPQHF.

The V and J genes are TRBV6-6 and TRBJ2-2, with D possibly being TRBD2 (5 bases). With 0 bases removed from V and 6 bases from J, the gap between germline ends came to 14 bases. The V gene's germline CDR1 is MNHNY and CDR2 SVGAGI (reference sequence). The CDR3 length is 16 residues. The CDR3, as DNA: TGTGCCAGCAGTTACTCGACTATTCCCACGGCCGGGGAGCTGTTTTTT. Amino acids: CASSYSTIPTAGELFF.

V usage is TRBV14 and J usage is TRBJ2-1; D is unclear. The V end lost 0 bases, the J end lost 0 bases, and 9 bases lay between the germline ends. CDR3 length: 16 amino acids. Germline lookup yields CDR1 SGHDN and CDR2 FVKESK. CDR3: CASSQESWSSYNEQFF. DNA for the CDR3: TGTGCCAGCAGCCAAGAATCGTGGAGCTCCTACAATGAGCAGTTCTTC.

V is TRBV6-5 and J is TRBJ1-2; no firm D call. In germline, CDR1 is MNHEY, CDR2 SVGAGI. The CDR3 has 14 amino acids. V lost 4 bases and J lost 3, with 12 bases in between. CDR3 loop: CASSLGRHYYGYTF. DNA for the CDR3: TGTGCCAGCAGTTTGGGCAGGCACTACTATGGCTACACCTTC.

The CDR3 bases are TGCAGCGTTGGACAGAACAATGAGCAGTTCTTC. This encodes CSVGQNNEQFF. This chain connects TRBV29-1 to TRBJ2-1; D may be TRBD1 (5 bases). Trimming left V 4 bases short and J 5 bases short, with 6 bases between. From germline, CDR1 is SQVTM and CDR2 ANQGSEA. The CDR3 sequence is 11 residues long.

CDR3 bases: TGTGCCAGCAGCCTCGACACTAACACTGAAGCTTTCTTT. It is translated as CASSLDTNTEAFF. The chain links TRBV11-2 to TRBJ1-1; D call uncertain. V was shortened by 5 bases and J by 2 bases, with 9 bases between the two germline ends. This CDR3 region has 13 residues. CDR1 and CDR2 (germline): SGHAT, FQNNGV.

The rearrangement uses TRBV11-2 and TRBJ1-1, with 8 bases matching TRBD1. This CDR3 contains 14 residues. Looked up from germline, CDR1 is SGHAT and CDR2 is FQNNGV. Unmatched junction bases numbered 3, after V lost 4 bases and J lost 2 bases. The CDR3 nucleotides read TGTGCCAGCAGCTCTGGGACAGGAAACACTGAAGCTTTCTTT. Protein product: CASSSGTGNTEAFF.

The chain links TRBV9 to TRBJ2-7, with 10 nucleotides matching TRBD1. This CDR3 contains 17 residues. Trimming cost V 4 bases and J 3 bases; bases outside gene matches: 13. Germline values: CDR1 SGDLS, CDR2 YYNGEE. Here the CDR3 reads CASSPRTGGDSDYEQYF. CDR3 DNA: TGTGCCAGCAGCCCAAGGACAGGGGGAGATTCCGACTACGAGCAGTACTTC.

This clone showed up just once. This sequence joins TRBV7-2 and TRBJ1-1; a weak D match, TRBD1 (6 bases). Deletions cut 3 bases from V and 2 bases from J, with 10 bases between. Germline-derived CDR1 and CDR2 are SGHTA and FQGNSA. The CDR3 consists of 14 residues. DNA for the CDR3: TGTGCCAGCAGCTTGACAGGACCTAACACTGAAGCTTTCTTT. Protein product: CASSLTGPNTEAFF. The variable domain in full, with the rest retrieved from reference TRBV7-2 and TRBJ1-1, is GAGVSQSPSNKVTEKGKDVELRCDPISGHTALYWYRQSLGQGLEFLIYFQGNSAPDKSGLPSDRFSAERTGGSVSTLTIQRTQQEDSAVYLCASSLTGPNTEAFFGQGTRLTVV.

This clone was detected once. CDR3 DNA sequence: TGTGCCAGCAGCGAGAGAACCGGAAAGGACAGGGGCGAGCTGGAAGAGACCCAGTACTTC. Protein: CASSERTGKDRGELEETQYF. The V and J genes are TRBV9 and TRBJ2-5; the match to TRBD1 covers 9 bases. The CDR3 length is 20 residues. J gave up 3 bases and V 3 bases, and 21 bases lay outside the gene matches. CDR1 and CDR2 from the germline V gene are SGDLS and YYNGEE. Full variable domain (remainder filled in from reference TRBV9 and TRBJ2-5): DSGVTQTPKHLITATGQRVTLRCSPRSGDLSVYWYQQSLDQGLQFLIQYYNGEERAKGNILERFSAQQFPDLHSELNLSSLELGDSALYFCASSERTGKDRGELEETQYFGPGTRLLVL.

V usage is TRBV5-8 and J usage is TRBJ2-2; D may be TRBD1 (5 bases). The V end lost 4 bases, the J end lost 1 base, and 8 bases lay between the germline ends. CDR3 length: 14 amino acids. Germline loops: CDR1 SGHTS, CDR2 YDEGEE. CDR3 sequence: CASSRGQNTGELFF. CDR3 bases: TGTGCCAGCAGCCGTGGACAGAACACCGGGGAGCTGTTTTTT.

This chain connects TRBV13 to TRBJ2-1, with TRBD2 as a possible D gene (6 bases). The length of the CDR3 is 14 residues. Per germline, CDR1 PRHDT and CDR2 FYEKMQ (reference sequence). Trimming took 3 bases from V and 7 from J, leaving 13 bases between them. CDR3 nucleotide sequence: TGTGCCAGCAGCTTGATGGGACTCCGTAATGAGCAGTTCTTC. It translates to CASSLMGLRNEQFF. The whole variable domain, filled in from reference TRBV13 and TRBJ2-1, reads AAGVIQSPRHLIKEKRETATLKCYPIPRHDTVYWYQQGPGQDPQFLISFYEKMQSDKGSIPDRFSAQQFSDYHSELNMSSLELGDSALYFCASSLMGLRNEQFFGPGTRLTVL.

This chain joins TRBV21-1 and TRBJ1-5; the listed D gene, TRBD1, was not tested against the DNA. TRBV21-1 is shown as a pseudogene. This CDR3 comprises 15 residues. The CDR3 nucleotides are TGTGCCAGATTTACCGGGACAGAAAGCAATCAGCCCCAGCATTTT. It translates to CARFTGTESNQPQHF.

This clone has a single count. The CDR3 DNA reads TGTGCCAGCAGCTTAGTTGGGGGCAGGGACTCCTACGAGCAGTACTTC. Translation: CASSLVGGRDSYEQYF. V is TRBV7-9 and J is TRBJ2-7; D is possibly TRBD1 (6 bases). Per germline, CDR1 SEHNR and CDR2 FQNEAQ (reference sequence). The CDR3 sequence is 16 residues long. Deletions cut 1 base from V and 0 bases from J, with 13 bases between.

In its sample, this clone was seen once. V is TRBV7-9 and J is TRBJ2-7, with 13 bases identical to TRBD2. Losses at the gene ends were 3 bases for V and 5 bases for J; bases not matched to a gene: 1. This CDR3 contains 14 residues. The germline V gene has CDR1 SEHNR and CDR2 FQNEAQ (reference sequence). CDR3 DNA sequence: TGTGCCAGCAGCTTGGGGACTAGCGGGGACGAGCAGTACTTC. Amino acid sequence: CASSLGTSGDEQYF.

V and J are TRBV5-6 and TRBJ2-2, with D unresolved. Germline V gene sequence: CDR1 SGHDT, CDR2 YYEEEE. V was clipped by 3 bases and J by 0 bases, with 3 bases between them. The CDR3 spans 13 residues. CDR3 sequence (DNA): TGTGCCAGCAGCTACTCGAACACCGGGGAGCTGTTTTTT. This gives the protein CASSYSNTGELFF. Full variable domain (remainder filled in from reference TRBV5-6 and TRBJ2-2): DAGVTQSPTHLIKTRGQQVTLRCSPKSGHDTVSWYQQALGQGPQFIFQYYEEEERQRGNFPDRFSGHQFPNYSSELNVNALLLGDSALYLCASSYSNTGELFFGEGSRLTVL.

The gene calls are TRBV15 and TRBJ2-3; 8 nucleotides line up with TRBD2. CDR3 length: 17 amino acids. CDR1 and CDR2 (germline): LNHNV, YYDKDF (reference sequence). After removal of 2 bases from V and 4 bases from J, the junction contained 11 bases not matched to a gene. In DNA, the CDR3 is TGTGCCACCAGCAGAATTCGCCTTAGCGGGGTAGCAGATACGCAGTATTTT. Translation gives CATSRIRLSGVADTQYF.

In DNA, the CDR3 is TGTGCCAGCAGTTGGACAGTTCGGGACTCCTACGAGCAGTACTTC. Its translation is CASSWTVRDSYEQYF. This chain connects TRBV6-1 to TRBJ2-7; D perhaps matches TRBD1 (6 bases). The CDR3 covers 15 residues. Trimming pared 5 bases from V and 0 bases from J, leaving 14 bases between. CDR1 MNHNS and CDR2 SASEGT come from the germline V gene.

The chain is built from TRBV13 and TRBJ2-7; 8 bases align to TRBD1. V gave up 5 bases and J gave up 4 bases; unmatched junction bases: 13. There are 16 residues in the CDR3. Per germline, CDR1 PRHDT and CDR2 FYEKMQ (reference sequence). CDR3: CASSANHRTGSYEQYF. The CDR3, as DNA: TGTGCCAGCAGCGCTAATCACAGGACAGGGAGTTACGAGCAGTACTTC. Supplemented by reference TRBV13 and TRBJ2-7, the full variable domain reads AAGVIQSPRHLIKEKRETATLKCYPIPRHDTVYWYQQGPGQDPQFLISFYEKMQSDKGSIPDRFSAQQFSDYHSELNMSSLELGDSALYFCASSANHRTGSYEQYFGPGTRLTVT.

J is TRBJ2-3 and V is TRBV6-4, with D perhaps matching TRBD2 (6 bases). Per the germline V gene, CDR1 is MRHNA and CDR2 is SNTAGT. V lost 3 bases and J lost 0, with 7 bases in between. The CDR3 length is 14 residues. As DNA, the CDR3 is TGTGCCAGCAGTGAACTAGCTAGCACAGATACGCAGTATTTT. As protein: CASSELASTDTQYF.